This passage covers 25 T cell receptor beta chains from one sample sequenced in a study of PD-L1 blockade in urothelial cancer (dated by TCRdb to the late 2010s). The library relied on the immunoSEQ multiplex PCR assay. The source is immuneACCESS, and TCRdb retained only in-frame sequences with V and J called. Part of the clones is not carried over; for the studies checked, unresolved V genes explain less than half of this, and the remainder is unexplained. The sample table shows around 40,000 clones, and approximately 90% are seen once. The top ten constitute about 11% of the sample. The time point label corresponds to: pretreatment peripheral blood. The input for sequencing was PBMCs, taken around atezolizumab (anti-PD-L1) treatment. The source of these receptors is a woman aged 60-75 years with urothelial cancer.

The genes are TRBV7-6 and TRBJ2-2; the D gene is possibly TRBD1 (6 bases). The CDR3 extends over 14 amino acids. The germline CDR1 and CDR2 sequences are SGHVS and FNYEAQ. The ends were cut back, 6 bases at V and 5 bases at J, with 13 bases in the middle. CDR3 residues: CASSVFRGTGELFF. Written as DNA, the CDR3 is TGTGCCAGCAGTGTTTTCAGGGGAACCGGGGAGCTGTTTTTT.

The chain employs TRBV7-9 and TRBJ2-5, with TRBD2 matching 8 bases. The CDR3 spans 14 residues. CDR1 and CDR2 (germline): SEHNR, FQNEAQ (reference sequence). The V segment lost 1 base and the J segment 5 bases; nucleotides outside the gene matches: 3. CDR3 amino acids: CASSLGGRSETQYF. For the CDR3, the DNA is TGTGCCAGCAGCTTAGGCGGGAGGAGCGAGACCCAGTACTTC.

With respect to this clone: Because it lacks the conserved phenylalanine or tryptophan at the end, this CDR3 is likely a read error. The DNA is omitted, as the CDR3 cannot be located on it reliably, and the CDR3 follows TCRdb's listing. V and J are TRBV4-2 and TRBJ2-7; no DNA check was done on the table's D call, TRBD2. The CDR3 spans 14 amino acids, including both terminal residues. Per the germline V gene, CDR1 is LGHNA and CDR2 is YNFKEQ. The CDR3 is CASSQDKASGSHLL.

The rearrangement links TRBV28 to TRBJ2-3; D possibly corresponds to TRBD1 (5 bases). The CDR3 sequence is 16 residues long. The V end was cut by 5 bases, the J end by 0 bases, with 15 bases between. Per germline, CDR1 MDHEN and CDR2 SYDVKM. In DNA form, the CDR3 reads TGTGCCAGCAGTCTTTCCAGGGTTCCTAGCACAGATACGCAGTATTTT. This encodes CASSLSRVPSTDTQYF.

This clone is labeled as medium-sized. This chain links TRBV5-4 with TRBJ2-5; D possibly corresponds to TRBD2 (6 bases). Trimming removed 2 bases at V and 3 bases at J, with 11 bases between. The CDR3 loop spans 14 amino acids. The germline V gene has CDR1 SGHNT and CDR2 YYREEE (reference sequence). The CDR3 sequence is CASSLGGSKETQYF. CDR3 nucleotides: TGTGCCAGCAGCTTAGGAGGGTCGAAAGAGACCCAGTACTTC.

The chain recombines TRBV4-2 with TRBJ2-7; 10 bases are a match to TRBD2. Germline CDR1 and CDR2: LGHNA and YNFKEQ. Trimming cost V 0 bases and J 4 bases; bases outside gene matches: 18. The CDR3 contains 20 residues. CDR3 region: CASSQDRGRVSGRDQYEQYF. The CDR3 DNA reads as TGTGCCAGCAGCCAAGATCGGGGTCGAGTGAGCGGGAGGGATCAATACGAGCAGTACTTC.

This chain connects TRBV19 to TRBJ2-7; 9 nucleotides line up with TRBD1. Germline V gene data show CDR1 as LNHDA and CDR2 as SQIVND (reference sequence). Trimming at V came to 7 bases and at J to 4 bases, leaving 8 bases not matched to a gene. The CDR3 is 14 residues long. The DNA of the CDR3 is TGTGCCAGTATTGGGACGGGACAGGGTTACGAGCAGTACTTC. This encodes CASIGTGQGYEQYF.

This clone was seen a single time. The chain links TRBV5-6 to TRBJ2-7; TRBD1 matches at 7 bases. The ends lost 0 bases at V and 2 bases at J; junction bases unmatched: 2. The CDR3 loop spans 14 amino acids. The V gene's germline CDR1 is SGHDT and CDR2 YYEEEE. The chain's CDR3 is CASSLGTGAYEQYF. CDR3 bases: TGTGCCAGCAGCTTGGGGACAGGAGCCTACGAGCAGTACTTC. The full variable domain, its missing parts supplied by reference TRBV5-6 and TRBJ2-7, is DAGVTQSPTHLIKTRGQQVTLRCSPKSGHDTVSWYQQALGQGPQFIFQYYEEEERQRGNFPDRFSGHQFPNYSSELNVNALLLGDSALYLCASSLGTGAYEQYFGPGTRLTVT.

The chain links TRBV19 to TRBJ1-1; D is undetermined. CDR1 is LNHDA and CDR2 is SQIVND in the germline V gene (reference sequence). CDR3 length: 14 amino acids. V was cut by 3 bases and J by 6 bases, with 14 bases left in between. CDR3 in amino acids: CASSIGSLLPEAFF. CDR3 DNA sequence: TGTGCCAGTAGTATCGGTAGTTTGCTTCCTGAAGCTTTCTTT.

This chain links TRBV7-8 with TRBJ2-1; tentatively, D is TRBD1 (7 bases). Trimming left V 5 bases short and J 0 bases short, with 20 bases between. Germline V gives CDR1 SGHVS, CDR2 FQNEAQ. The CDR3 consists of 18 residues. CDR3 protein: CASSPGGRRVSSYNEQFF. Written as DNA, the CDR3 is TGTGCCAGCAGCCCAGGGGGTAGGAGGGTGAGCTCCTACAATGAGCAGTTCTTC.

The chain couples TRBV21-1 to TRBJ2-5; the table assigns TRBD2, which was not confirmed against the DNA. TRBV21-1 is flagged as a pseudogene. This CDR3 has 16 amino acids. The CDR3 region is CASSKVWRTLIETQYF. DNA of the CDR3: TGTGCCAGCAGCAAAGTTTGGCGGACTTTGATAGAGACCCAGTACTTC.

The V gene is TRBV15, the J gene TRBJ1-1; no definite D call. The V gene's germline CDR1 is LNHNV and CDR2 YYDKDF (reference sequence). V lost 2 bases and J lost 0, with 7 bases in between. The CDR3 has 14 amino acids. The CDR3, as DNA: TGTGCCACCAGCAGACAGGCCATGAACACTGAAGCTTTCTTT. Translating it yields CATSRQAMNTEAFF.

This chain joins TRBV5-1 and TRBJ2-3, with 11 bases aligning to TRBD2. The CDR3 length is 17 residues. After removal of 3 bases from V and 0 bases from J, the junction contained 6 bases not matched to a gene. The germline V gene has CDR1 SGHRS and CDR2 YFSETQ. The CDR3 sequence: CASSSIAGGRSTDTQYF. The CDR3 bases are TGCGCCAGCAGCTCGATAGCGGGAGGGAGGAGCACAGATACGCAGTATTTT. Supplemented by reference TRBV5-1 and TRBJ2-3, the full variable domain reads KAGVTQTPRYLIKTRGQQVTLSCSPISGHRSVSWYQQTPGQGLQFLFEYFSETQRNKGNFPGRFSGRQFSNSRSEMNVSTLELGDSALYLCASSSIAGGRSTDTQYFGPGTRLTVL.

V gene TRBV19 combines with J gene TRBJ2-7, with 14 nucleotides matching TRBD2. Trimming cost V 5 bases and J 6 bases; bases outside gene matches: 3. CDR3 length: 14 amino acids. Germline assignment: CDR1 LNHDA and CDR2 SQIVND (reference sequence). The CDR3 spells CASSLGLAGAEQYF. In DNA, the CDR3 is TGTGCCAGTAGTCTGGGACTAGCGGGAGCCGAGCAGTACTTC.

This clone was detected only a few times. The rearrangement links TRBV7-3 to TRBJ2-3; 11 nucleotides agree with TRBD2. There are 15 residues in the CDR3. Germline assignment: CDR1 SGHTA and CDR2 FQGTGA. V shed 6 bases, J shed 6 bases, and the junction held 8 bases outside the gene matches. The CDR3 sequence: CASSLPTSGIDTQYF. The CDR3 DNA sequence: TGTGCCAGCAGTCTACCGACTAGCGGGATTGATACGCAGTATTTT.

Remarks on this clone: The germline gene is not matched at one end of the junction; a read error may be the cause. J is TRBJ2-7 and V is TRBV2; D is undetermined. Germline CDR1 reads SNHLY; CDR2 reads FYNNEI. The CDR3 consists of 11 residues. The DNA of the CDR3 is TGTGCCAGCAGTGAAGCGTACGGGCAGTACTTC. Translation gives CASSEAYGQYF. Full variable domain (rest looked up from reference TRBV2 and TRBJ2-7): EPEVTQTPSHQVTQMGQEVILRCVPISNHLYFYWYRQILGQKVEFLVSFYNNEISEKSEIFDDQFSVERPDGSNFTLKIRSTKLEDSAMYFCASSEAYGQYFGPGTRLTVT.

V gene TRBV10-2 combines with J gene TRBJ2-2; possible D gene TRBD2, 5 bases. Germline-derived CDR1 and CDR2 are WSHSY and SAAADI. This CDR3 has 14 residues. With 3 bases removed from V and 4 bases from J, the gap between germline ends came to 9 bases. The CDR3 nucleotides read TGCGCCAGCAGTGAAATCGCGGGCACCGGGGAGCTGTTTTTT. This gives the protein CASSEIAGTGELFF.

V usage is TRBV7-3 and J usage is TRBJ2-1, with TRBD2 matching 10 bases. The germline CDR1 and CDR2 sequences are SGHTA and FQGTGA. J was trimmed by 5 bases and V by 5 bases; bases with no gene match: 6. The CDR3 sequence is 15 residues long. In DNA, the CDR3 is TGTGCCAGCAGCCCGGGACTAGCGCTCGACAATGAGCAGTTCTTC. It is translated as CASSPGLALDNEQFF.

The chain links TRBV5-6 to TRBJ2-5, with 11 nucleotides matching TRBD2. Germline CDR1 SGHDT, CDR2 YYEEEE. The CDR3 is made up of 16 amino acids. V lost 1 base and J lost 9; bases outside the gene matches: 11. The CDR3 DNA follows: TGTGCCAGCAGCTTGTTAGCGGGAGGGGCGAAGAGGGCCCAGTACTTC. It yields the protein CASSLLAGGAKRAQYF.

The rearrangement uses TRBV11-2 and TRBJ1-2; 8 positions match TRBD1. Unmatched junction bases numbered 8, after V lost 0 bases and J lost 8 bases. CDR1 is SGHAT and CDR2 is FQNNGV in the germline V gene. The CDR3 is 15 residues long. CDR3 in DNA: TGTGCCAGCAGCTTAGATCCGCAGGGGGCGCGGGGCTACACCTTC. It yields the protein CASSLDPQGARGYTF. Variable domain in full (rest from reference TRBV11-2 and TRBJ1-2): EAGVAQSPRYKIIEKRQSVAFWCNPISGHATLYWYQQILGQGPKLLIQFQNNGVVDDSQLPKDRFSAERLKGVDSTLKIQPAKLEDSAVYLCASSLDPQGARGYTFGSGTRLTVV.

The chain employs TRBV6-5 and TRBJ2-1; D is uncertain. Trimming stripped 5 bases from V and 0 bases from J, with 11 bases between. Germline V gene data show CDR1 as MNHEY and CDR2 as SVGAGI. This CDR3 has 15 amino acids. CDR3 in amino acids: CASSTTPGSYNEQFF. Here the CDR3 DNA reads TGTGCCAGCAGTACAACCCCAGGCTCCTACAATGAGCAGTTCTTC.

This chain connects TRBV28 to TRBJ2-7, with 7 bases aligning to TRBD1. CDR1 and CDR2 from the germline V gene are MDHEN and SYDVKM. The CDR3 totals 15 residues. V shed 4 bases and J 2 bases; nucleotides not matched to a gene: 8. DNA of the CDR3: TGTGCCAGCAGTTCTTTCGGGACAGCTACCTACGAGCAGTACTTC. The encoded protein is CASSSFGTATYEQYF.

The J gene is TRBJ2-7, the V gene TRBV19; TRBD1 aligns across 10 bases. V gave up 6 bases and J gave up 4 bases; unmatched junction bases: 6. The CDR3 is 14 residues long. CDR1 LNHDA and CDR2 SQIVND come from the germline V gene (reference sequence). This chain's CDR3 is CASSQTGGIYEQYF. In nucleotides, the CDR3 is TGTGCCAGTAGCCAGACAGGGGGCATATACGAGCAGTACTTC.

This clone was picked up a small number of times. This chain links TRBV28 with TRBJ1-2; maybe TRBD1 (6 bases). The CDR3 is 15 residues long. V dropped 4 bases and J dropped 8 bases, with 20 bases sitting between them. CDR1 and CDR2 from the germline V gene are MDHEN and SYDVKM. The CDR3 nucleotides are TGTGCCAGCAGTTCGCCGGGACTCGGGGGGGGCGGCTACACCTTC. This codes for CASSSPGLGGGGYTF.

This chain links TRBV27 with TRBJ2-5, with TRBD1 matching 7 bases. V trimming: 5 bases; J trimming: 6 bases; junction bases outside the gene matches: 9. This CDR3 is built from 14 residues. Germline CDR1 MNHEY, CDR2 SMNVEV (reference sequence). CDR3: CASSLMTGLKTQYF. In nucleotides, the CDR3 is TGTGCCAGCAGTCTTATGACAGGGTTGAAGACCCAGTACTTC.